This T cell receptor beta chain appears in the sequencing data of a study of T cell changes during pregnancy in multiple sclerosis (dated 2019 in TCRdb). Broadly, across the study: In women with multiple sclerosis, the researchers looked at how the T cell repertoire shifted as pregnancy progressed.

Libraries came from the immunoSEQ multiplex PCR assay. Entries here come from immuneACCESS through TCRdb and include only in-frame sequences with V and J called. Some clones fail to appear in such tables; in the studies checked, an unresolved V gene covers under half of the shortfall, and the cause of the remainder is unknown. Recorded for this sample are under 40,000 clones; approximately 90% of them occurred a single time. The ten biggest clones cover 3.5% to 5.5% of the sample. A remark on this clone: It lacks a known antigen. No per-base quality is available; no much larger clone lies one base away.

From the cysteine through the phenylalanine, the CDR3 covers 16 amino acids. CDR3 DNA is the only sequence kept; it has 48 bases, read in frame from the first base. In the germline V gene (reference sequence), CDR1 corresponds to SEHNR and CDR2 to FQNEAQ. Trimming costs V 5 bases and J 0 bases, and their ends lie 13 bases apart. The specimen was peripheral blood, collected in the second trimester of pregnancy. This receptor chain uses TRBV7-9 and TRBJ2-2; the D gene is possibly TRBD1, with 6 bases matching. The receptor was isolated from a female donor in good health, enrolled as a control in a pregnancy study. The CDR3 reads as follows: CASSQTGSANTGELFF. The nucleotide sequence is given as TGTGCCAGCAGCCAGACAGGATCTGCGAACACCGGGGAGCTGTTTTTT.